Listed below are T cell receptor beta chains from one sample, sequenced in a study of cytomegalovirus exposure and HLA in healthy donors. Here immunoSEQ multiplex PCR was the method, and the copy in TCRdb shows in-frame clones only, minus some. Of fewer than 200,000 clones listed, about 88% were seen once; the top ten hold roughly 0.23%. The sample comprised PBMCs. These receptors were obtained from a girl in the first two years of life in good health and CMV-seronegative. CDR3s include the opening cysteine and the closing phenylalanine or tryptophan. Fields, in order: clone size, J gene, D gene, V gene, CDR3 length, CDR3 protein, CDR3 DNA. D genes are given only for firm matches. The size of a clone is reported for some rows only, either as once, few or many, or as a class for expanded clones.

NA | TRBJ1-1 | NA | TRBV4-1 | 12 | CASSQDLVRAFF | TGCGCCAGCAGCCAAGATCTAGTACGGGCTTTCTTT
NA | TRBJ2-5 | NA | TRBV13 | 15 | CASSFGPNPGETQYF | TGTGCCAGCAGCTTCGGGCCGAACCCGGGGGAGACCCAGTACTTC
NA | TRBJ2-7 | TRBD2 | TRBV4-1 | 15 | CASSQAGGVSYEQYF | TGCGCCAGCAGCCAAGCCGGGGGGGTATCCTACGAGCAGTACTTC
NA | TRBJ2-5 | TRBD2 | TRBV19 | 16 | CASSISLAGNLETQYF | TGTGCCAGTAGTATCTCCCTAGCGGGAAATCTTGAGACCCAGTACTTC
NA | TRBJ2-7 | TRBD1 | TRBV4-1 | 12 | CASRGTGREQYF | TGCGCCAGCAGGGGGACAGGGCGAGAGCAGTACTTC
NA | TRBJ2-7 | NA | TRBV14 | 12 | CASSRYSYEQYF | TGTGCCAGCAGCCGTTACAGCTACGAGCAGTACTTC
NA | TRBJ2-1 | NA | TRBV6-1 | 18 | CASSDPLNAGRMDNEQFF | TGTGCCAGCAGTGACCCATTAAACGCAGGTCGGATGGACAATGAGCAGTTCTTC
NA | TRBJ1-2 | TRBD1 | TRBV14 | 16 | CASSQQLGQSAYGYTF | TGTGCCAGCAGCCAACAATTGGGACAGAGCGCGTATGGCTACACCTTC
NA | TRBJ2-1 | TRBD2 | TRBV9 | 17 | CASSVAGAGGLFNEQFF | TGTGCCAGCAGCGTAGCTGGGGCGGGGGGTCTATTCAATGAGCAGTTCTTC
once | TRBJ2-1 | NA | TRBV25-1 | 14 | CASSDYPAYNEQFF | TGTGCCAGCAGTGACTATCCCGCCTACAATGAGCAGTTCTTC
once | TRBJ2-3 | TRBD1 | TRBV2 | 15 | CASSEGQGNTDTQYF | TGTGCCAGCAGTGAGGGACAGGGTAACACAGATACGCAGTATTTT
few | TRBJ1-1 | TRBD1 | TRBV7-9 | 13 | CASRPAGGTEAFF | TGTGCCAGCAGACCTGCAGGGGGCACTGAAGCTTTCTTT
NA | TRBJ2-1 | NA | TRBV9 | 14 | CASSDGPGIHEQFF | TGTGCCAGCAGCGACGGACCCGGGATTCATGAGCAGTTCTTC
once | TRBJ1-1 | NA | TRBV29-1 | 13 | CSVVWGVGTEAFF | TGCAGCGTTGTTTGGGGCGTGGGGACTGAAGCTTTCTTT
NA | TRBJ2-3 | TRBD1 | TRBV4-1 | 15 | CASSRTGGRTDTQYF | TGCGCCAGCAGCCGGACAGGGGGTCGCACAGATACGCAGTATTTT
NA | TRBJ2-5 | TRBD2 | TRBV11-2 | 19 | CASSFGPSGGAKGRETQYF | TGTGCCAGCAGCTTCGGCCCCAGCGGGGGGGCCAAGGGCCGAGAGACCCAGTACTTC
NA | TRBJ2-2 | NA | TRBV7-9 | 16 | CSSSLNRVQNTGELFF | TGTTCCAGCAGCTTAAACAGGGTCCAGAACACCGGGGAGCTGTTTTTT
NA | TRBJ1-5 | NA | TRBV9 | 14 | CASSVEPGRQPQHF | TGTGCCAGCAGCGTAGAGCCAGGGCGCCAGCCCCAGCATTTT
NA | TRBJ2-5 | TRBD1 | TRBV10-2 | 15 | CASRPGQAGLETQYF | TGCGCCAGCAGGCCGGGACAGGCTGGGTTAGAGACCCAGTACTTC
NA | TRBJ1-3 | NA | TRBV18 | 16 | CASSSQDTTSGNTIYF | TGTGCCAGCTCATCACAAGACACCACCTCTGGAAACACCATATATTTT
NA | TRBJ2-2 | TRBD2 | TRBV5-1 | 17 | CASSLVSGTSVPGELFF | TGCGCCAGCAGCTTGGTCTCAGGGACTAGCGTTCCCGGGGAGCTGTTTTTT
NA | TRBJ2-7 | TRBD2 | TRBV7-9 | 16 | CASSPRGLPKNHEQYF | TGTGCCAGCAGCCCACGGGGACTACCAAAAAACCACGAGCAGTACTTC
once | TRBJ2-5 | TRBD2 | TRBV5-1 | 17 | CASSLGLADEGQETQYF | TGCGCCAGCAGCTTGGGACTAGCGGACGAGGGGCAAGAGACCCAGTACTTC
NA | TRBJ1-1 | TRBD1 | TRBV19 | 14 | CASSKQGLNTEAFF | TGTGCCAGTAGTAAACAGGGGCTGAACACTGAAGCTTTCTTT
NA | TRBJ2-7 | TRBD2 | TRBV6-4 | 14 | CASRPTSGTYEQYF | TGTGCCAGCAGACCTACTAGCGGCACCTACGAGCAGTACTTC
NA | TRBJ1-1 | NA | TRBV9 | 12 | CASSNRNTEAFF | TGTGCCAGCAGCAACAGGAACACTGAAGCTTTCTTT
NA | TRBJ2-1 | TRBD2 | TRBV7-8 | 15 | CASRAGGSGIYEQFF | TGTGCCAGCCGAGCGGGGGGTTCCGGCATCTATGAGCAGTTCTTC
NA | TRBJ1-5 | NA | TRBV27 | 14 | CASRLIGGNQPQHF | TGTGCCAGCAGATTAATAGGAGGCAATCAGCCCCAGCATTTT
NA | TRBJ2-1 | TRBD2 | TRBV7-2 | 14 | CASSRLAAYSEQFF | TGTGCCAGCAGCCGACTAGCGGCCTACAGTGAGCAGTTCTTC
NA | TRBJ2-1 | TRBD2 | TRBV29-1 | 14 | CSVATGTTYNEQFF | TGCAGCGTTGCCACCGGGACTACTTACAATGAGCAGTTCTTC
NA | TRBJ2-2 | NA | TRBV2 | 14 | CASSGLANTGELFF | TGTGCCAGCAGTGGACTCGCGAACACCGGGGAGCTGTTTTTT
NA | TRBJ1-4 | NA | TRBV2 | 13 | CANRQEINEKLFF | TGTGCCAACCGACAGGAGATAAATGAAAAACTGTTTTTT
NA | TRBJ2-5 | TRBD1 | TRBV5-4 | 19 | CASSLGVGRHRGSGETQYF | TGTGCCAGCAGCTTGGGGGTGGGACGCCACAGGGGGTCGGGGGAGACCCAGTACTTC
NA | TRBJ1-5 | NA | TRBV9 | 15 | CASSVGGREGQPQHF | TGTGCCAGCAGCGTAGGAGGGAGGGAGGGTCAGCCCCAGCATTTT
NA | TRBJ2-1 | TRBD2 | TRBV7-8 | 15 | CASSRGTSGRNEQFF | TGTGCCAGCAGCCGAGGGACTAGCGGCCGCAATGAGCAGTTCTTC
NA | TRBJ2-7 | NA | TRBV7-6 | 15 | CASSLESGGQGEQYF | TGTGCCAGCAGCTTAGAGTCCGGGGGGCAAGGCGAGCAGTACTTC
NA | TRBJ2-1 | TRBD2 | TRBV7-6 | 16 | CASSLAGAGGYNEQFF | TGTGCCAGCAGCTTAGCTGGAGCGGGAGGGTACAATGAGCAGTTCTTC
NA | TRBJ2-2 | NA | TRBV30 | 13 | CAWSRGGGGELFF | TGTGCCTGGAGTCGGGGAGGGGGCGGGGAGCTGTTTTTT
NA | TRBJ2-5 | TRBD2 | TRBV9 | 14 | CASSATSGQETQYF | TGTGCCAGCAGCGCCACTAGCGGCCAAGAGACCCAGTACTTC
NA | TRBJ1-2 | NA | TRBV6-1 | 13 | CASSEGPGYGYTF | TGTGCCAGCAGTGAAGGCCCGGGCTATGGCTACACCTTC
NA | TRBJ2-1 | TRBD2 | TRBV9 | 16 | CASSSSSGTSYNEQFF | TGTGCCAGCAGCTCCTCTAGCGGAACTTCCTACAATGAGCAGTTCTTC
NA | TRBJ1-4 | NA | TRBV7-9 | 15 | CASSSQEGVNEKLFF | TGTGCCAGCAGCTCACAGGAAGGGGTGAATGAAAAACTGTTTTTT
NA | TRBJ2-1 | NA | TRBV4-1 | 17 | CASSQDLSSVPYNEQFF | TGCGCCAGCAGCCAAGATCTATCTAGTGTTCCCTACAATGAGCAGTTCTTC
NA | TRBJ2-1 | TRBD2 | TRBV10-3 | 18 | CAISEPPGTSGGYNEQFF | TGTGCCATCAGTGAGCCCCCAGGGACTAGCGGGGGCTACAATGAGCAGTTCTTC
NA | TRBJ2-7 | TRBD2 | TRBV7-8 | 15 | CASSSPGLAGDEQYF | TGTGCCAGCAGCTCCCCGGGACTAGCGGGAGACGAGCAGTACTTC
NA | TRBJ2-3 | TRBD2 | TRBV29-1 | 19 | CSVEDLFDGLAGYTDTQYF | TGCAGCGTTGAAGATCTTTTCGACGGACTAGCGGGTTACACAGATACGCAGTATTTT
NA | TRBJ2-7 | TRBD1 | TRBV10-3 | 16 | CAIREGTGSVINEQYF | TGTGCCATCAGAGAAGGGACAGGGAGTGTCATAAACGAGCAGTACTTC
NA | TRBJ1-5 | NA | TRBV7-2 | 14 | CASSLRPAAQPQHF | TGTGCCAGCAGCTTACGGCCAGCGGCTCAGCCCCAGCATTTT
NA | TRBJ1-5 | NA | TRBV7-9 | 15 | CASSLSAGGNQPQHF | TGTGCCAGCAGCTTATCAGCCGGGGGGAATCAGCCCCAGCATTTT
NA | TRBJ2-1 | TRBD2 | TRBV7-9 | 15 | CASSPGLADYNEQFF | TGTGCCAGCAGCCCCGGACTAGCGGACTACAATGAGCAGTTCTTC
NA | TRBJ2-7 | TRBD1 | TRBV15 | 13 | CATTPTGSYEQYF | TGTGCCACCACCCCGACAGGGTCCTACGAGCAGTACTTC
NA | TRBJ2-7 | TRBD2 | TRBV7-9 | 14 | CASSGTSGRYEQYF | TGTGCCAGCAGCGGGACTAGCGGGAGATACGAGCAGTACTTC
once | TRBJ2-1 | TRBD1 | TRBV7-8 | 16 | CASSLVDRGGYNEQFF | TGTGCCAGCAGCTTAGTGGACAGGGGAGGCTACAATGAGCAGTTCTTC
NA | TRBJ2-1 | TRBD2 | TRBV2 | 14 | CASRLAGVYNEQFF | TGTGCCAGCAGACTAGCGGGAGTCTACAATGAGCAGTTCTTC